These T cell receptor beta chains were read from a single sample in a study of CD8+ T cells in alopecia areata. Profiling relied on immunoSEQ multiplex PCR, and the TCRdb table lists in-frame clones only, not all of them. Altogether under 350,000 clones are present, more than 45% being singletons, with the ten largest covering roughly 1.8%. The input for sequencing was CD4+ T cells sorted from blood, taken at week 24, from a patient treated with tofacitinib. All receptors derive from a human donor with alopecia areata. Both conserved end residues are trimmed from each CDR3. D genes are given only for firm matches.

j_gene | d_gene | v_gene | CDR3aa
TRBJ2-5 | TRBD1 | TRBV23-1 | ASSHWTGVQQETQY
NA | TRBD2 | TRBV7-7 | ASSPGLGYNEQF
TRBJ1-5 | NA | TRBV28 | ASSYPLGDGNQPQH
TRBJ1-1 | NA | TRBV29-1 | SVERVMNTEAF
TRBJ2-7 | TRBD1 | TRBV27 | ASRRTGMNEQY
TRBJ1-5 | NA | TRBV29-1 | SAQEGAQPQH
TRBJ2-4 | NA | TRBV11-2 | ASSTTGIRWKNIQY
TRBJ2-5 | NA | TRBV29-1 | SVGRGGFVSGETQY
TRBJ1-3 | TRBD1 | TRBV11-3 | ASSSRGPGNTIY
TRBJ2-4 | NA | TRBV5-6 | ASSSSTRLGLAKNIQY
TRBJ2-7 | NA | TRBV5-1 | ASSLENRALMGEQY
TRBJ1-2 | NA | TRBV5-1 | ASSFDPNYGYT
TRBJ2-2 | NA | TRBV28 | ASGLGGVVTGELF
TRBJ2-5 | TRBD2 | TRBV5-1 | ASSLRLAGLQETQY
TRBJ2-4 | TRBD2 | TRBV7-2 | ASSSRTSGGLGKNIQY
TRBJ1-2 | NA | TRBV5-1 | ASSMGHRDGYT
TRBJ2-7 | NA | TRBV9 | ASSVGPAGPYEQY
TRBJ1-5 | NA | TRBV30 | AWAPRGGINQPQH
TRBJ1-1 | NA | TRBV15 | ATSSGREGTEAF
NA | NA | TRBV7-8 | ASSLGLGTNEQY
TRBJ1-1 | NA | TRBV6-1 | ASSEVNTEAF
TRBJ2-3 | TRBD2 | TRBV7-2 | ASSLSSGGPRGTDTQY
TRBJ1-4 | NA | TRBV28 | ASSSQGSGWEKLF
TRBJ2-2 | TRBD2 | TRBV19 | ASSITGGGTRELF
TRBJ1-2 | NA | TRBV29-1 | SAGDRYGYT